A selection of T cell receptor beta chains follows, all from one sample in a study of T cell changes during pregnancy in multiple sclerosis. This table comes from immunoSEQ multiplex PCR, and its TCRdb copy is limited to in-frame clones, with some not included. This sample has about 22,000 clones, with roughly 92% found just once. Sequencing used CD4+ T cells from peripheral blood mononuclear cells, obtained after pregnancy. These receptors all stem from a female donor in good health, enrolled as a control in a pregnancy study. The CDR3 runs from the conserved cysteine through the conserved F or W. Each record gives: V gene, clone size, J gene, D gene, CDR3 protein, CDR3 DNA. The D gene is left open where the match is weak. Clone size appears in some rows only: once, few, many, or a class for an expanded clone.

V: TRBV19; size: -; J: TRBJ1-1; D: TRBD1; CDR3: CASSIRDREAFF; DNA: TGTGCCAGTAGTATAAGGGACAGGGAAGCTTTCTTT
V: TRBV4-2; size: -; J: TRBJ1-4; D: -; CDR3: CASSQDWRGRDEKLFF; DNA: TGTGCCAGCAGCCAAGATTGGCGGGGGAGGGATGAAAAACTGTTTTTT
V: TRBV19; size: -; J: TRBJ2-5; D: -; CDR3: CASSMGRGSGETQYF; DNA: TGTGCCAGTAGTATGGGACGGGGGTCTGGTGAGACCCAGTACTTC
V: TRBV2; size: -; J: TRBJ2-4; D: TRBD2; CDR3: CASRHLAGIPKNIQYF; DNA: TGTGCCAGCAGGCACCTAGCGGGGATCCCCAAAAACATTCAGTACTTC
V: TRBV11-2; size: -; J: TRBJ2-1; D: -; CDR3: CASSLGFGTSYNEQFF; DNA: TGTGCCAGCAGCTTAGGTTTTGGGACAAGTTACAATGAGCAGTTCTTC
V: TRBV19; size: -; J: TRBJ2-1; D: TRBD2; CDR3: CASRPGLAVYNEQFF; DNA: TGTGCCAGTAGGCCGGGACTAGCGGTTTACAATGAGCAGTTCTTC
V: TRBV5-4; size: -; J: TRBJ2-7; D: -; CDR3: CASSSRSSRDEQYF; DNA: TGTGCCAGCAGCTCGAGATCCTCCCGGGACGAGCAGTACTTC
V: TRBV19; size: -; J: TRBJ1-1; D: TRBD1; CDR3: CASSTGQALWEAFF; DNA: TGTGCCAGTAGTACGGGACAGGCGCTTTGGGAAGCTTTCTTT
V: TRBV2; size: -; J: TRBJ1-6; D: TRBD1; CDR3: CASSMDRVTYNSPLHF; DNA: TGTGCCAGCAGTATGGACAGGGTTACCTATAATTCACCCCTCCACTTT
V: TRBV6-6; size: -; J: TRBJ2-5; D: TRBD2; CDR3: CASRPRAGGETQYF; DNA: TGTGCCAGCAGGCCCAGAGCGGGAGGGGAGACCCAGTACTTC
V: TRBV5-1; size: -; J: TRBJ2-3; D: TRBD2; CDR3: CASSLVAAVAGTDTQYF; DNA: TGCGCCAGCAGCTTGGTAGCTGCGGTAGCGGGGACCGATACGCAGTATTTT
V: TRBV11-2; size: -; J: TRBJ1-4; D: -; CDR3: CASASGSTNEKLFF; DNA: TGTGCCAGCGCCTCGGGGTCAACTAATGAAAAACTGTTTTTT
V: TRBV28; size: -; J: TRBJ2-4; D: -; CDR3: CASRGTLQNIQYF; DNA: TGTGCCAGCAGAGGGACACTACAAAACATTCAGTACTTC
V: TRBV7-2; size: once; J: TRBJ2-7; D: TRBD2; CDR3: CASSTGTSAYEQYF; DNA: TGTGCCAGCAGCACCGGGACTAGTGCCTACGAGCAGTACTTC
V: TRBV29-1; size: -; J: TRBJ2-2; D: TRBD2; CDR3: CSVHVGGDTGELFF; DNA: TGCAGCGTCCATGTGGGGGGGGACACCGGGGAGCTGTTTTTT
V: TRBV5-6; size: -; J: TRBJ2-1; D: TRBD2; CDR3: CASNKLAESSYNEQFF; DNA: TGTGCCAGCAACAAACTAGCGGAAAGCTCCTACAATGAGCAGTTCTTC
V: TRBV29-1; size: -; J: TRBJ2-7; D: TRBD1; CDR3: CSAVAWTGGNEQYF; DNA: TGCAGCGCCGTCGCCTGGACAGGGGGTAACGAGCAGTACTTC
V: TRBV29-1; size: -; J: TRBJ2-7; D: TRBD1; CDR3: CSVERWTGVGEQYF; DNA: TGCAGCGTTGAAAGGTGGACAGGGGTAGGCGAGCAGTACTTC
V: TRBV7-3; size: -; J: TRBJ2-1; D: TRBD1; CDR3: CASSLMGGTGKREQFF; DNA: TGTGCCAGCAGCTTAATGGGTGGGACAGGGAAAAGGGAGCAGTTCTTC
V: TRBV15; size: once; J: TRBJ2-5; D: TRBD1; CDR3: CATRKTGVKQETQYF; DNA: TGTGCCACCAGGAAAACAGGGGTAAAACAAGAGACCCAGTACTTC
V: TRBV28; size: -; J: TRBJ1-5; D: -; CDR3: CASSDPEARQPQHF; DNA: TGTGCCAGCAGTGATCCAGAGGCCCGACAGCCCCAGCATTTT
V: TRBV7-2; size: -; J: TRBJ1-2; D: -; CDR3: CASSFDRQHYGYTF; DNA: TGTGCCAGCAGCTTTGACAGGCAGCACTATGGCTACACCTTC
V: TRBV5-4; size: -; J: TRBJ2-7; D: -; CDR3: CASSMDYYEQYF; DNA: TGTGCCAGCAGCATGGACTACTACGAGCAGTACTTC
V: TRBV19; size: -; J: TRBJ2-2; D: -; CDR3: CASMVPGKTKAGELFF; DNA: TGTGCCAGTATGGTCCCAGGGAAGACGAAGGCCGGGGAGCTGTTTTTT
V: TRBV5-5; size: -; J: TRBJ2-1; D: -; CDR3: CASSLGTPGVQQFF; DNA: TGTGCCAGCAGCTTAGGGACACCGGGTGTACAGCAGTTCTTC
V: TRBV28; size: few; J: TRBJ1-2; D: TRBD1; CDR3: CASSKQGAYGYTF; DNA: TGTGCCAGCAGTAAACAGGGGGCCTATGGCTACACCTTC
V: TRBV28; size: once; J: TRBJ2-7; D: TRBD1; CDR3: CASSIILRQGLNGQYF; DNA: TGTGCCAGCAGTATCATTCTCAGACAGGGGCTTAATGGGCAGTACTTC
V: TRBV19; size: -; J: TRBJ1-6; D: TRBD1; CDR3: CASTPTRTGTGYSPLHF; DNA: TGTGCCAGTACTCCAACTAGAACCGGGACAGGGTATTCACCCCTCCACTTT
V: TRBV18; size: -; J: TRBJ1-4; D: -; CDR3: CASSPLQGANEKLFF; DNA: TGTGCCAGCTCACCCTTACAGGGAGCTAATGAAAAACTGTTTTTT
V: TRBV7-8; size: -; J: TRBJ2-7; D: -; CDR3: CASSPGLHVSGYSYEQYF; DNA: TGTGCCAGCAGCCCGGGACTCCATGTGAGTGGGTACTCCTACGAGCAGTACTTC
V: TRBV7-2; size: -; J: TRBJ2-3; D: TRBD2; CDR3: CASSLALAGGTDTQYF; DNA: TGTGCCAGCAGCTTAGCACTAGCGGGAGGCACAGATACGCAGTATTTT
V: TRBV6-5; size: -; J: TRBJ2-7; D: TRBD2; CDR3: CASSSDSSGRAYEQYF; DNA: TGTGCCAGCAGTTCGGATTCTAGCGGGAGGGCCTACGAGCAGTACTTC
V: TRBV30; size: -; J: TRBJ1-2; D: -; CDR3: CASRSGYGYTF; DNA: TGTGCCTCCCGGTCGGGCTATGGCTACACCTTC
V: TRBV6-5; size: -; J: TRBJ2-7; D: TRBD2; CDR3: CASSSTSGGSYEQYF; DNA: TGTGCCAGCAGTTCTACTAGCGGGGGCTCCTACGAGCAGTACTTC
V: TRBV2; size: -; J: TRBJ1-5; D: TRBD1; CDR3: CASKEQGLANQPQHF; DNA: TGTGCCAGCAAGGAACAGGGGTTAGCAAATCAGCCCCAGCATTTT
V: TRBV9; size: -; J: TRBJ1-3; D: -; CDR3: CASSPHGGNTIYF; DNA: TGTGCCAGCAGCCCCCACGGGGGAAACACCATATATTTT
V: TRBV19; size: -; J: TRBJ2-5; D: -; CDR3: CASSIVGTGQTQYF; DNA: TGTGCCAGTAGTATAGTGGGCACAGGGCAGACCCAGTACTTC
V: TRBV5-1; size: -; J: TRBJ2-5; D: TRBD1; CDR3: CASSLGGTGGGETQYF; DNA: TGCGCCAGCAGCTTGGGTGGGACAGGGGGCGGAGAGACCCAGTACTTC
V: TRBV18; size: -; J: TRBJ1-5; D: -; CDR3: CASSPYREEPQHF; DNA: TGTGCCAGCTCACCGTACAGGGAAGAGCCCCAGCATTTT